The 22 T cell receptor beta chains reported below all come from one sample, sequenced in a study of CD8+CD57+ T cells in acquired aplastic anemia (dated by TCRdb to the late 2010s). These reads were obtained on an Illumina HiSeq 2000. TCR beta VDJ combination and CDR3 sequence profiling used genomic DNA as the template. TCRdb's own reprocessing of the public reads used fastp at Q25 and MiXCR and kept productive beta chains. Here each entry gathers all rows of one CDR3 protein and keeps the most common genes and DNA. Within this sample are roughly 300,000 distinct CDR3 sequences, with approximately 57% of them counted one time only. Approximately 8.2% of the sample is held by the ten biggest clonotypes. Sequenced sample: sorted CD4+, CD8+, or CD8+CD57+ T cells (not recorded which) from PBMCs. These TCRs come from a human donor with severe aplastic anemia or a healthy control (not recorded which).

This clonotype was seen many times. J is TRBJ1-6 and V is TRBV5-8; 7 positions agree with TRBD1. J gave up 14 bases and V 0 bases, and 8 bases lay outside the gene matches. This CDR3 is 14 amino acids long. Per the germline V gene, CDR1 is SGHTS and CDR2 is YDEGEE. CDR3 amino acids: CASSLGTGPGALHF. The CDR3 DNA sequence: TGTGCCAGCAGCTTGGGGACAGGCCCGGGGGCCCTCCACTTT. Drawing the rest from reference TRBV5-8 and TRBJ1-6, the complete variable domain is EAGVTQSPTHLIKTRGQQATLRCSPISGHTSVYWYQQALGLGLQFLLWYDEGEERNRGNFPPRFSGRQFPNYSSELNVNALELEDSALYLCASSLGTGPGALHFGNGTRLTVT.

This clonotype was picked up a small number of times. The chain carries TRBV2 and TRBJ1-1; no definite D call. CDR3 length equals 14 residues. Looked up from germline, CDR1 is SNHLY and CDR2 is FYNNEI. Trimming pared 7 bases from V and 1 base from J, leaving 13 bases between. The chain's CDR3 is CASIRETPNTEAFF. CDR3 coding DNA: TGTGCCAGCATTCGTGAGACACCGAACACTGAAGCTTTCTTT.

This clonotype came up many times. The CDR3 loop is CASHSGETDGYTF. CDR3 in DNA: TGTGCCAGCCATTCGGGGGAAACAGATGGCTACACCTTC. This chain joins TRBV12-3 or TRBV12-4 and TRBJ1-2, with a possible D match to TRBD1 (5 bases). This CDR3 region has 13 residues. V lost 8 bases to trimming and J lost 6 bases, with 16 bases between them.

J is TRBJ1-2 and V is TRBV14; D is unclear. In germline, CDR1 is SGHDN, CDR2 FVKESK. The V end lost 2 bases, the J end lost 7 bases, and 11 bases lay between the germline ends. CDR3 size: 13 residues. The CDR3 reads CASSQFSLFGYTF. In DNA form, the CDR3 reads TGTGCCAGCAGCCAATTTTCGCTCTTTGGCTACACCTTC. Filled out from reference TRBV14 and TRBJ1-2, the complete variable domain reads EAGVTQFPSHSVIEKGQTVTLRCDPISGHDNLYWYRRVMGKEIKFLLHFVKESKQDESGMPNNRFLAERTGGTYSTLKVQPAELEDSGVYFCASSQFSLFGYTFGSGTRLTVV.

This clonotype has more than one count but fewer than ten. The V call is TRBV6-4, the J call TRBJ2-3; 7 bases line up with TRBD2. V was clipped by 0 bases and J by 1 base; unmatched bases: 4. Germline V gene data show CDR1 as MRHNA and CDR2 as SNTAGT. The length of the CDR3 is 16 residues. The CDR3 reads CASSDSGGTGTDTQYF. The CDR3 bases are TGTGCCAGCAGTGACTCGGGAGGGACGGGCACAGATACGCAGTATTTT.

This chain joins TRBV7-9 and TRBJ2-5; 9 bases fit TRBD2. The germline CDR1 and CDR2 sequences are SEHNR and FQNEAQ (reference sequence). The CDR3 is 14 amino acids. V dropped 6 bases and J dropped 4; count of bases not matched to a gene: 6. The CDR3 bases are TGTGCCAGCAGGCCGGGACTAGCTGCAGAGACCCAGTACTTC. Its protein product is CASRPGLAAETQYF.

The rearrangement links TRBV2 to TRBJ1-6; D gene ambiguous. The CDR3 extends over 19 amino acids. Looked up from germline, CDR1 is SNHLY and CDR2 is FYNNEI. V was clipped by 5 bases and J by 7 bases, with 27 bases between them. CDR3 DNA sequence: TGTGCCAGCAGTCCCGCTCTTGAGGGAACCCTTCTATTGAATTCACCCCTCCACTTT. As protein: CASSPALEGTLLLNSPLHF.

This chain links TRBV24-1 with TRBJ2-3; no definite D call. The end of the DNA is better explained by TRBJ2-5, so the J call may be wrong. The CDR3 length is 11 residues. In germline, CDR1 is KGHDR, CDR2 SFDVKD. The CDR3 nucleotides are TGTGCCACCCAGTATCGGGAGACCCAGTACTTC. This codes for CATQYRETQYF.

This clonotype has just a few counts. The chain uses TRBV7-6 and TRBJ1-5; D not resolved. V dropped 0 bases and J dropped 1 base, with 13 bases sitting between them. This CDR3 has 17 amino acids. In germline, CDR1 is SGHVS, CDR2 FNYEAQ. The CDR3 DNA follows: TGTGCCAGCAGCTTAGCGGAGGTGGGAGAAAGCAATCAGCCCCAGCATTTT. As protein: CASSLAEVGESNQPQHF.

There are many counts of this clonotype. The chain couples TRBV5-6 to TRBJ1-6; 9 nucleotides align to TRBD1. Trimming cost V 4 bases and J 13 bases; bases outside gene matches: 12. The CDR3 has 15 amino acids. Germline V gene lookup returns CDR1 SGHDT and CDR2 YYEEEE. CDR3 sequence reads: CASSPSPGQGLPLHF. The DNA of the CDR3 is TGTGCCAGCAGCCCCTCCCCGGGACAGGGTTTGCCCCTCCACTTT.

CDR3 protein: CASSWGQETYGYTF. Written as DNA, the CDR3 is TGCGCCAGCAGCTGGGGACAGGAGACCTATGGCTACACCTTC. The J gene is TRBJ1-2, the V gene TRBV5-1, with 8 bases identical to TRBD1. The germline V gene has CDR1 SGHRS and CDR2 YFSETQ. The CDR3 extends over 14 amino acids. V dropped 3 bases and J dropped 4; count of bases not matched to a gene: 5.

This clonotype was found many times. The chain links TRBV11-2 to TRBJ2-5; D might be TRBD2 (6 bases). Germline V CDR1 and CDR2: SGHAT, FQNNGV. Trimming stripped 3 bases from V and 5 bases from J, with 10 bases between. This CDR3 spans 13 amino acids. The CDR3 here is CASSFPGGETQYF. CDR3 sequence (DNA): TGTGCCAGCAGCTTTCCCGGGGGTGAGACCCAGTACTTC.

CDR3 sequence (DNA): TGTGCCAGCAGCCAAGGGGTGGAGGACACCCAGACCCAGTACTTC. It codes for CASSQGVEDTQTQYF. This chain joins TRBV14 and TRBJ2-5; D may match TRBD1 or TRBD2 (5 bases each). The CDR3 spans 15 residues. Germline V CDR1 and CDR2: SGHDN, FVKESK. Trimming pared 1 base from V and 6 bases from J, leaving 15 bases between.

The DNA of the CDR3 is TGCGCCAGCAGCTCCGGACAGCAGGGGGTAAAACTAGCCAAAAACATTCAGTACTTC. Translating gives CASSSGQQGVKLAKNIQYF. The V and J genes are TRBV5-1 and TRBJ2-4; 7 bases map to TRBD1. Trimming removed 3 bases from V and 0 bases from J; junction bases left unmatched: 15. This CDR3 comprises 19 residues. Germline CDR1 SGHRS, CDR2 YFSETQ.

This clonotype was detected many times. The chain uses TRBV6-5 and TRBJ1-2; TRBD1 might be the D (5 bases). Looked up from germline, CDR1 is MNHEY and CDR2 is SVGAGI. This CDR3 spans 16 amino acids. V lost 5 bases to trimming and J lost 4 bases, with 20 bases between them. This CDR3 reads CASSRSGHSWGYGYTF. CDR3 coding DNA: TGTGCCAGCAGTCGATCGGGGCACTCCTGGGGCTATGGCTACACCTTC.

CDR3 bases: TGTGCCAGCAGTTTACTGGCTAGCGGGAGCTACGAGCAGTACTTC. Protein product: CASSLLASGSYEQYF. The chain recombines TRBV7-9 with TRBJ2-7, with TRBD2 matching over 10 bases. With V trimmed by 6 bases and J by 3 bases, 8 bases remained unmatched. This CDR3 is 15 amino acids long. CDR1 SEHNR and CDR2 FQNEAQ come from the germline V gene (reference sequence).

The chain links TRBV5-5 to TRBJ2-1; 7 bases map to TRBD1. The CDR3 runs 15 residues. Germline V gene sequence: CDR1 SGHKS, CDR2 YYEKEE (reference sequence). V trimming: 0 bases; J trimming: 2 bases; junction bases outside the gene matches: 2. The CDR3 reads CASSLGDSPYNEQFF. CDR3 in DNA: TGTGCCAGCAGCTTGGGGGACAGCCCCTACAATGAGCAGTTCTTC.

This clonotype occurred many times. The CDR3 spells CSASQGNSYNEQFF. CDR3 DNA sequence: TGCAGTGCTAGCCAGGGGAACTCCTACAATGAGCAGTTCTTC. This chain joins TRBV20-1 and TRBJ2-1; D may be TRBD1 (6 bases). Deletions cut 3 bases from V and 0 bases from J, with 9 bases between. This CDR3 is built from 14 residues. The germline V gene has CDR1 DFQATT and CDR2 SNEGSKA (reference sequence).

This chain uses TRBV20-1 with TRBJ2-2; 11 bases match TRBD2. Germline V gene sequence: CDR1 DFQATT, CDR2 SNEGSKA (reference sequence). This CDR3 region has 17 residues. V was pared by 0 bases and J by 3 bases, with 6 bases of the junction left unmatched. The chain's CDR3 is CSARDLILAGDTGELFF. CDR3 nucleotides: TGCAGTGCTAGAGATTTGATACTAGCGGGGGACACCGGGGAGCTGTTTTTT.

The rearrangement links TRBV19 to TRBJ2-5; D tentatively reads TRBD1 or TRBD2 (5 bases each). From germline, CDR1 is LNHDA and CDR2 SQIVND (reference sequence). CDR3 size: 12 residues. V was cut by 9 bases and J by 4 bases, with 12 bases left in between. In nucleotides, the CDR3 is TGTGCCAGCCCAGGTGGGGGAGAGACCCAGTACTTC. Amino acid sequence: CASPGGGETQYF.

This chain joins TRBV7-9 and TRBJ2-1; D gene uncertain. Germline V gene sequence: CDR1 SEHNR, CDR2 FQNEAQ (reference sequence). The ends were cut back, 5 bases at V and 5 bases at J, with 19 bases in the middle. CDR3 length: 16 residues. The CDR3 loop reads CASSQADLLSHNEQFF. The CDR3 bases are TGTGCCAGCAGCCAAGCAGACCTCCTTTCCCACAATGAGCAGTTCTTC. Based on the CDR3 plus reference TRBV7-9 and TRBJ2-1, the full variable domain is DTGVSQNPRHKITKRGQNVTFRCDPISEHNRLYWYRQTLGQGPEFLTYFQNEAQLEKSRLLSDRFSAERPKGSFSTLEIQRTEQGDSAMYLCASSQADLLSHNEQFFGPGTRLTVL.

This chain joins TRBV4-1 and TRBJ1-2; D gene uncertain. CDR1 MGHRA and CDR2 YSYEKL come from the germline V gene. The V end lost 1 base, the J end lost 6 bases, and 12 bases lay between the germline ends. The CDR3 loop spans 14 amino acids. The CDR3 coding sequence is TGCGCCAGCAGCCAAGTCGAGAGGCGGGATGGCTACACCTTC. Encoded protein: CASSQVERRDGYTF.